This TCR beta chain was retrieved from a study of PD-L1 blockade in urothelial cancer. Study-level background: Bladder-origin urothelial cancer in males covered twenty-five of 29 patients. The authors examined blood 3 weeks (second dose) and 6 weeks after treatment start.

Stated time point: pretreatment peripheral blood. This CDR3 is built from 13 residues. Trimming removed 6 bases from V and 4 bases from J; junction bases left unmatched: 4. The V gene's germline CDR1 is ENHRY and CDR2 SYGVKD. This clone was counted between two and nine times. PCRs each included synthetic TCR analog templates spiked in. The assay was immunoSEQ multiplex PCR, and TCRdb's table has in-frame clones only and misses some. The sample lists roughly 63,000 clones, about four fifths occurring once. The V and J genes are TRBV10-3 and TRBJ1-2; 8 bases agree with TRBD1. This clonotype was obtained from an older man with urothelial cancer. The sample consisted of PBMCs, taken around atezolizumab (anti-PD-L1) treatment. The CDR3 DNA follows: TGTGCCATCAGCCAGGACAGGGTCTATGGCTACACCTTC. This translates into CAISQDRVYGYTF.